The 8 T cell receptor beta chains in this list originate from one sample, sequenced in a study of cytomegalovirus exposure and HLA in healthy donors. Amplification used 60 Vbeta primers and 13 Jbeta primers. The assay was immunoSEQ multiplex PCR, and TCRdb's table has in-frame clones only and misses some. This table holds about 120,000 clones, under 80% found once. The source material was PBMCs. The receptor set was obtained from a man aged 40-50 years in good health and CMV-seropositive.

CDR3 sequence (DNA): TGTGCCAGCAGTGAAATGTGGGGACAGGGGCGGGATACGCAGTATTTT. Translating gives CASSEMWGQGRDTQYF. V and J are TRBV6-1 and TRBJ2-3; TRBD1 agrees at 10 bases. This CDR3 contains 16 residues. Germline V CDR1 and CDR2: MNHNS, SASEGT. V lost 2 bases to trimming and J lost 6 bases; unmatched junction nucleotides: 8.

This rearrangement joins TRBV5-6 to TRBJ1-1; a possible D gene is TRBD1 (5 bases). The length of the CDR3 is 14 residues. The V gene's germline CDR1 is SGHDT and CDR2 YYEEEE. V was cut by 0 bases and J by 4 bases, with 10 bases left in between. The CDR3: CASSLAGVSTEAFF. DNA of the CDR3: TGTGCCAGCAGCTTGGCGGGGGTAAGCACTGAAGCTTTCTTT.

This sequence joins TRBV19 and TRBJ2-3; maybe TRBD2 (5 bases). Trimming took 6 bases from V and 0 from J, leaving 10 bases between them. Germline V CDR1 and CDR2: LNHDA, SQIVND (reference sequence). CDR3 length: 14 amino acids. CDR3 residues: CASSPTISTDTQYF. The DNA of the CDR3 is TGTGCCAGTAGCCCGACTATTAGCACAGATACGCAGTATTTT. The full variable domain, with the rest looked up from reference TRBV19 and TRBJ2-3, is DGGITQSPKYLFRKEGQNVTLSCEQNLNHDAMYWYRQDPGQGLRLIYYSQIVNDFQKGDIAEGYSVSREKKESFPLTVTSAQKNPTAFYLCASSPTISTDTQYFGPGTRLTVL.

The chain combines TRBV28 with TRBJ2-1, with TRBD1 matching 9 bases. Germline values: CDR1 MDHEN, CDR2 SYDVKM. There are 17 residues in the CDR3. The ends lost 1 base at V and 4 bases at J; junction bases unmatched: 8. The CDR3 region is CASSLLKKGQGYNEQFF. The CDR3 region has the DNA TGTGCCAGCAGTTTATTAAAGAAAGGACAGGGGTACAATGAGCAGTTCTTC.

The V call is TRBV28, the J call TRBJ1-4; a possible D gene is TRBD1 (5 bases). The germline gives CDR1 MDHEN, CDR2 SYDVKM. The V and J ends lost 5 bases and 0 bases respectively, with 13 bases between them. This CDR3 contains 16 residues. This CDR3 is CASSHTGDATNEKLFF. As DNA, the CDR3 is TGTGCCAGCAGTCACACGGGGGACGCAACTAATGAAAAACTGTTTTTT. Full variable domain (missing parts from reference TRBV28 and TRBJ1-4): DVKVTQSSRYLVKRTGEKVFLECVQDMDHENMFWYRQDPGLGLRLIYFSYDVKMKEKGDIPEGYSVSREKKERFSLILESASTNQTSMYLCASSHTGDATNEKLFFGSGTQLSVL.

This chain links TRBV6-1 with TRBJ1-2; no firm D call. This CDR3 comprises 15 residues. The V and J ends lost 1 base and 2 bases respectively, with 11 bases between them. The germline V gene has CDR1 MNHNS and CDR2 SASEGT. CDR3: CASSEGAGRNYGYTF. The CDR3 bases are TGTGCCAGCAGTGAAGGGGCGGGTCGGAACTATGGCTACACCTTC.

The rearrangement links TRBV4-2 to TRBJ1-3; the D gene is possibly TRBD1 (5 bases). The CDR3 is 15 amino acids. The V end lost 0 bases, the J end lost 4 bases, and 10 bases lay between the germline ends. From germline, CDR1 is LGHNA and CDR2 YNFKEQ. This chain's CDR3 is CASSQEEGIGNTIYF. The CDR3 nucleotides read TGTGCCAGCAGCCAAGAGGAGGGGATCGGAAACACCATATATTTT.

The rearrangement uses TRBV2 and TRBJ1-2, with TRBD1 matching over 7 bases. This CDR3 contains 14 residues. V lost 7 bases, J lost 0 bases, and 5 bases stayed unmatched. Germline V CDR1 and CDR2: SNHLY, FYNNEI. The CDR3 DNA is TGTGCCAGCACCCTCGGACAGGCTAACTATGGCTACACCTTC. This gives the protein CASTLGQANYGYTF.